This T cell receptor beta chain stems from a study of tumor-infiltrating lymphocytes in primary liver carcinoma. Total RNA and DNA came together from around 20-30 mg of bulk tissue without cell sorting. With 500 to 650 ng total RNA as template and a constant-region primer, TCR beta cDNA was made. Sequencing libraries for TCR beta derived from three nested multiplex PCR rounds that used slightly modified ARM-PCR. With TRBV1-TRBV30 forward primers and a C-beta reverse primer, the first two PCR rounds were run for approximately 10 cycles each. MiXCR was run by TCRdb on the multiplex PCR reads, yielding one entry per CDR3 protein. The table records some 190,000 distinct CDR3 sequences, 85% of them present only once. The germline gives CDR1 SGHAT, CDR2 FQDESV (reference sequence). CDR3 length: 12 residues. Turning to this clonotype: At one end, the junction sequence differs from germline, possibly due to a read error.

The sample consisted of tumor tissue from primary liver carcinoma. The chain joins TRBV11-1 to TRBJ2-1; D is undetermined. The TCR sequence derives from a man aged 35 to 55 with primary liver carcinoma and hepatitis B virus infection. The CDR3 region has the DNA TGTGCCAGCAGCGAGGTGGTGGGTATGCAGTTCTTT. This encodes CASSEVVGMQFF.